This T cell receptor beta chain was captured by sequencing in a study of PD-L1 blockade in urothelial cancer. About the study: It was at 3 weeks (second dose) and 6 weeks after treatment start that blood was analyzed.

Study findings and constraints: Where pretreatment blood TCR clonality fell below the median, better survival was predicted.

The trim removed 3 bases at V and 5 bases at J, leaving 1 base unmatched. Germline assignment: CDR1 SGHKS and CDR2 YYEKEE (reference sequence). The CDR3 has 13 residues. This clone was seen a few times. Its antigen is unidentified. Every PCR was spiked with synthetic TCR analog templates. The table came from immunoSEQ multiplex PCR; TCRdb's copy has only in-frame clones and leaves some out. Among about 25,000 clones listed, 84% were seen once. The chain carries TRBV5-5 and TRBJ1-2; TRBD1 matches 10 bases. The clonotype originates from a man aged 65 to 79 with urothelial cancer. The sequencing used PBMCs, collected around atezolizumab (anti-PD-L1) treatment. The chain's CDR3 is CASSSGQGYGYTF. DNA of the CDR3: TGTGCCAGCAGCTCGGGACAGGGGTATGGCTACACCTTC.